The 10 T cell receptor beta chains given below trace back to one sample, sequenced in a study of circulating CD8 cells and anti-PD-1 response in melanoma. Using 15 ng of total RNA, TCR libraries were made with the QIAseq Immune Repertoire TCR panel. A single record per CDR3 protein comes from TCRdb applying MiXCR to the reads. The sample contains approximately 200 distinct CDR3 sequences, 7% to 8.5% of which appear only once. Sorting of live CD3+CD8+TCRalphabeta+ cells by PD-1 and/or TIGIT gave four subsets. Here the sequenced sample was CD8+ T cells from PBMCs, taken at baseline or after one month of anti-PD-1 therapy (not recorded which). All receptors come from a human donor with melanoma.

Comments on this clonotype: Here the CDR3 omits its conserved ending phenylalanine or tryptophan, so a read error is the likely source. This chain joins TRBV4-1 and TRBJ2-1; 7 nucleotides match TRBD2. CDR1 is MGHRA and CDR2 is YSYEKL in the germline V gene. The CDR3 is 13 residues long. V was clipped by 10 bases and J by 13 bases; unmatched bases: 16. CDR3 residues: CATTSAGRSEQFL. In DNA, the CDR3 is TGCGCCACCACCTCAGCGGGGCGCAGTGAACAGTTCCTC.

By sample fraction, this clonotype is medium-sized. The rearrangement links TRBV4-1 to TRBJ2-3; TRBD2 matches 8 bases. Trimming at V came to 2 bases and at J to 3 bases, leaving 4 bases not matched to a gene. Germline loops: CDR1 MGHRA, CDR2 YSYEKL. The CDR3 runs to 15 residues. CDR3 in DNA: TGCGCCAGCAGCCAATTCGGGGGGGAGACAGATACGCAGTATTTT. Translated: CASSQFGGETDTQYF.

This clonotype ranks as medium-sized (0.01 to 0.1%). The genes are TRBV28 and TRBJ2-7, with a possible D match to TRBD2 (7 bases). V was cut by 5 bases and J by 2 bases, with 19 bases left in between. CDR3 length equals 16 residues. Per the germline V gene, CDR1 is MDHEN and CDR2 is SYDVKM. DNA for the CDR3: TGTGCCAGCAGTCCGCTAGGGGGGGCGGCTGCCTACGAGCAGTACTTC. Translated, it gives CASSPLGGAAAYEQYF.

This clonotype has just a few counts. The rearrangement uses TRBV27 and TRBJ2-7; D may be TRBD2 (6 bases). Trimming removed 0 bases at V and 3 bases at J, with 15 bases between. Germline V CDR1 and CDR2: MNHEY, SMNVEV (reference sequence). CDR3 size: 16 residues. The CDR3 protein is CASSLSFFEGLYEQYF. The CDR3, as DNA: TGTGCCAGCAGTTTATCGTTTTTTGAGGGACTCTACGAGCAGTACTTC.

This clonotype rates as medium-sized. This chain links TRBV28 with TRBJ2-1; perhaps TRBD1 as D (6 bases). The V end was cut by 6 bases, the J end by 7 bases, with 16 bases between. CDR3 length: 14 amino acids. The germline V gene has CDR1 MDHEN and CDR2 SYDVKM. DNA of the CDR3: TGTGCCAGCAGCCTGCCAGGGGTGCAGAATGAGCAGTTCTTC. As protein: CASSLPGVQNEQFF.

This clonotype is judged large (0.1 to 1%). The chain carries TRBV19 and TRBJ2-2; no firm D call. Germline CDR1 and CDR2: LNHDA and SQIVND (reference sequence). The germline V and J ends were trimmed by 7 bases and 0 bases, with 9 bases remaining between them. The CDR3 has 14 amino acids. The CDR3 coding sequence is TGTGCCAGTATACGGATTCCGAACACCGGGGAGCTGTTTTTT. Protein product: CASIRIPNTGELFF.

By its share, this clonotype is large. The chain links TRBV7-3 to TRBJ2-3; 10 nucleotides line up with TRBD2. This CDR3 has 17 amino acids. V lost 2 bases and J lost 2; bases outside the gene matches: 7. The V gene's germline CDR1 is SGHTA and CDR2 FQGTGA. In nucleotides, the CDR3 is TGTGCCAGCAGCTTATGGGCTAGCGGGGGCCTCACAGATACGCAGTATTTT. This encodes CASSLWASGGLTDTQYF.

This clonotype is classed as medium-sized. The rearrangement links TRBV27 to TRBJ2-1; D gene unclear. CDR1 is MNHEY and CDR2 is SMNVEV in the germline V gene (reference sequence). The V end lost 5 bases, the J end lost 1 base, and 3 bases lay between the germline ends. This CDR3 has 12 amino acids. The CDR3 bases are TGTGCCAGCAGTCCATCCTACAATGAGCAGTTCTTC. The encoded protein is CASSPSYNEQFF.

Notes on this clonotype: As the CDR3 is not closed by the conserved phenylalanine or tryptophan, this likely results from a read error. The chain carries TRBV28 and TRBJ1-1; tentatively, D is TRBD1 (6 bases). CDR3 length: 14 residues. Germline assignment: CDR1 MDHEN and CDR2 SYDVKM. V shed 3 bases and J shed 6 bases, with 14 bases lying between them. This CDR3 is CASSFEGGDAEAFL. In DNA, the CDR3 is TGTGCCAGCAGTTTTGAAGGGGGGGACGCTGAAGCTTTCCTT.

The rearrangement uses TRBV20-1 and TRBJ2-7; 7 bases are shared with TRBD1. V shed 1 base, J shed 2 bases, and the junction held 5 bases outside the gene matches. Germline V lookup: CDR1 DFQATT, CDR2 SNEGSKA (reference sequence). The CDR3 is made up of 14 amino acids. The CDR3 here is CSARGTGLTYEQYF. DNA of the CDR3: TGCAGTGCTAGAGGGACAGGACTTACCTACGAGCAGTACTTC.